Shown below are 29 T cell receptor beta chains from a single sample sequenced in a study of long-term antiretroviral therapy in people with HIV. The immunoSEQ assay was v3.0, run at survey level. Method: immunoSEQ multiplex PCR; TCRdb's copy keeps in-frame clones and lacks some. The table lists 20,000 or so clones, around 75% of them singletons. Sample: unsorted PBMCs, taken 0.5 years before starting antiretroviral therapy. All receptors come from a man between 18 and 35 years old with HIV.

This clone has a single count. CDR3 sequence (DNA): TGTGCCAGCAGTGAGATCACTGAAGCTTTCTTT. Translated: CASSEITEAFF. The J gene is TRBJ1-1, the V gene TRBV2; D is unresolved. The CDR3 runs to 11 residues. Germline CDR1 and CDR2: SNHLY and FYNNEI. Trimming pared 3 bases from V and 4 bases from J, leaving 3 bases between.

The chain is built from TRBV29-1 and TRBJ1-1; no reliable D call. CDR3 length: 11 amino acids. The V gene lost 6 bases and the J gene lost 6 bases, with 11 bases spanning the gap. Germline CDR1 reads SQVTM; CDR2 reads ANQGSEA. The CDR3 DNA sequence: TGCAGCGTGGAGGATAGGGCTGAAGCTTTCTTT. Its protein product is CSVEDRAEAFF.

The chain joins TRBV5-8 to TRBJ1-5; D is unclear. This CDR3 contains 12 residues. Germline V lookup: CDR1 SGHTS, CDR2 YDEGEE. V lost 0 bases and J 4 bases, leaving 2 bases between the germline ends. CDR3 bases: TGTGCCAGCAGCTTGGGAAATCAGCCCCAGCATTTT. Encoded protein: CASSLGNQPQHF. The variable domain in full, with the rest retrieved from reference TRBV5-8 and TRBJ1-5, is EAGVTQSPTHLIKTRGQQATLRCSPISGHTSVYWYQQALGLGLQFLLWYDEGEERNRGNFPPRFSGRQFPNYSSELNVNALELEDSALYLCASSLGNQPQHFGDGTRLSIL.

The chain recombines TRBV10-2 with TRBJ2-3; D not certain. The CDR3 runs to 15 residues. The germline V and J ends were trimmed by 4 bases and 0 bases, with 11 bases remaining between them. Germline V gene sequence: CDR1 WSHSY, CDR2 SAAADI. The CDR3 DNA is TGCGCCAGCAGTGGGACCCGGTTTAGCACAGATACGCAGTATTTT. This encodes CASSGTRFSTDTQYF.

This chain uses TRBV25-1 with TRBJ2-5; D is unresolved. Germline CDR1 reads MGHDK; CDR2 reads SYGVNS. The CDR3 spans 10 residues. The V gene lost 2 bases and the J gene lost 10 bases, with 5 bases spanning the gap. CDR3 amino acids: CASSEGDQYF. CDR3 DNA: TGTGCCAGCAGTGAAGGGGACCAGTACTTC.

The chain couples TRBV7-8 to TRBJ1-2; 7 nucleotides align to TRBD1. The CDR3 runs 18 residues. V trimming: 2 bases; J trimming: 2 bases; junction bases outside the gene matches: 14. Germline V CDR1 and CDR2: SGHVS, FQNEAQ. The CDR3 DNA reads as TGTGCCAGCAGCTTAACGGGGACAGAAACAGGGCGAAACTATGGCTACACCTTC. Its protein product is CASSLTGTETGRNYGYTF.

This clone was found a few times. The chain couples TRBV6-5 to TRBJ1-1; D gene ambiguous. Looked up from germline, CDR1 is MNHEY and CDR2 is SVGAGI. Between the trimmed V and J ends, which lost 7 bases and 5 bases, there was a span of 14 bases. The CDR3 consists of 13 residues. CDR3 loop: CASKLSGKTEAFF. The CDR3 DNA sequence: TGTGCCAGCAAACTCTCAGGAAAAACTGAAGCTTTCTTT.

The chain couples TRBV19 to TRBJ2-7; possible D gene TRBD2, 6 bases. Trimming took 1 base from V and 5 from J, leaving 9 bases between them. Germline V gene data show CDR1 as LNHDA and CDR2 as SQIVND (reference sequence). The CDR3 length is 13 residues. Here the CDR3 reads CASSIGGEDEQYF. In DNA form, the CDR3 reads TGTGCCAGTAGTATAGGGGGGGAGGACGAGCAGTACTTC.

The chain combines TRBV7-2 with TRBJ2-3; 10 bases are a match to TRBD2. The CDR3 is 16 amino acids. V trimming: 5 bases; J trimming: 1 base; junction bases outside the gene matches: 6. Germline values: CDR1 SGHTA, CDR2 FQGNSA. The CDR3 sequence: CASSEPLAGGTDTQYF. The CDR3 DNA reads TGTGCCAGCAGCGAACCTCTAGCGGGAGGCACAGATACGCAGTATTTT. The variable domain in full, with the rest retrieved from reference TRBV7-2 and TRBJ2-3, is GAGVSQSPSNKVTEKGKDVELRCDPISGHTALYWYRQSLGQGLEFLIYFQGNSAPDKSGLPSDRFSAERTGGSVSTLTIQRTQQEDSAVYLCASSEPLAGGTDTQYFGPGTRLTVL.

This chain uses TRBV4-2 with TRBJ1-1; no firm D call. CDR3 length equals 16 residues. Deletions cut 0 bases from V and 4 bases from J, with 15 bases between. CDR1 LGHNA and CDR2 YNFKEQ come from the germline V gene. The CDR3 reads CASSQEDQMKGTEAFF. CDR3 DNA: TGTGCCAGCAGCCAAGAGGACCAAATGAAAGGCACTGAAGCTTTCTTT.

This clone was seen only a few times. The genes are TRBV7-9 and TRBJ1-1; D not resolved. The CDR3 contains 13 residues. The germline gives CDR1 SEHNR, CDR2 FQNEAQ (reference sequence). The V end lost 3 bases, the J end lost 1 base, and 6 bases lay between the germline ends. CDR3 sequence (DNA): TGTGCCAGCAGCTTCCCAGGGAACACTGAAGCTTTCTTT. This encodes CASSFPGNTEAFF.

V is TRBV19 and J is TRBJ2-1, with D maybe TRBD1 (6 bases). CDR3 length: 13 amino acids. V lost 3 bases, J lost 7 bases, and 10 bases lay in between. Per the germline V gene, CDR1 is LNHDA and CDR2 is SQIVND (reference sequence). CDR3 nucleotides: TGTGCCAGTAGTATCAACAGGGCTAATGAGCAGTTCTTC. Translation gives CASSINRANEQFF.

This clone was observed a handful of times. The V gene is TRBV27, the J gene TRBJ1-5; unclear D gene. V lost 2 bases to trimming and J lost 7 bases, with 9 bases between them. CDR3 length: 13 amino acids. CDR1 is MNHEY and CDR2 is SMNVEV in the germline V gene (reference sequence). DNA for the CDR3: TGTGCCAGCAGTTTAGGAGGGAAACAGCCCCAGCATTTT. Amino acids: CASSLGGKQPQHF.

The CDR3 DNA reads TGCGCCAGCAGTCAGTCAGGGGGCCAACAGGGGGCCGATTCACCCCTCCACTTT. Protein: CASSQSGGQQGADSPLHF. This rearrangement joins TRBV23-1 to TRBJ1-6; 9 bases agree with TRBD1. TRBV23-1 is marked as an open reading frame, function uncertain. The CDR3 runs to 18 residues. The V segment lost 3 bases and the J segment 8 bases; nucleotides outside the gene matches: 14.

This chain links TRBV7-9 with TRBJ2-1, with 9 bases lining up with TRBD2. The V gene's germline CDR1 is SEHNR and CDR2 FQNEAQ (reference sequence). CDR3 size: 19 residues. The trim removed 5 bases at V and 3 bases at J, leaving 17 bases unmatched. The CDR3 loop is CASSGGGLAGPRVYNEQFF. The DNA of the CDR3 is TGTGCCAGCAGCGGAGGGGGACTAGCAGGACCAAGAGTCTACAATGAGCAGTTCTTC.

The chain has TRBV14 and TRBJ2-7; TRBD2 matches at 8 bases. The CDR3 extends over 17 amino acids. The V segment lost 0 bases and the J segment 1 base; nucleotides outside the gene matches: 8. Looked up from germline, CDR1 is SGHDN and CDR2 is FVKESK. Written as DNA, the CDR3 is TGTGCCAGCAGCCAAGATTGGGGCGGGGGGAAATCCTACGAGCAGTACTTC. It translates to CASSQDWGGGKSYEQYF.

The chain recombines TRBV5-4 with TRBJ2-3; TRBD2 matches at 8 bases. Per the germline V gene, CDR1 is SGHNT and CDR2 is YYREEE (reference sequence). CDR3 length: 14 residues. The V and J ends lost 0 bases and 5 bases, in that order; junction bases with no gene match: 2. The CDR3 region has the DNA TGTGCCAGCAGCTTGGACCTAGCGGGAGATACGCAGTATTTT. It yields the protein CASSLDLAGDTQYF.

The chain links TRBV6-6 to TRBJ1-5; 8 bases fit TRBD1. V lost 7 bases and J lost 4; bases outside the gene matches: 6. The CDR3 covers 14 residues. From germline, CDR1 is MNHNY and CDR2 SVGAGI (reference sequence). CDR3: CASNKDRGNQPQHF. CDR3 coding DNA: TGTGCCAGCAATAAAGACAGGGGTAATCAGCCCCAGCATTTT.

This chain uses TRBV9 with TRBJ2-7; D tentatively reads TRBD1 or TRBD2 (6 bases each). The V end lost 4 bases, the J end lost 0 bases, and 14 bases lay between the germline ends. CDR1 and CDR2 from the germline V gene are SGDLS and YYNGEE. This CDR3 region has 15 residues. The CDR3 loop reads CASSTRGDGSYEQYF. As DNA, the CDR3 is TGTGCCAGCAGCACGAGGGGGGACGGCTCCTACGAGCAGTACTTC.

This chain links TRBV19 with TRBJ1-2; the D gene is possibly TRBD1 (5 bases). V was shortened by 5 bases and J by 4 bases, with 11 bases between the two germline ends. Per the germline V gene, CDR1 is LNHDA and CDR2 is SQIVND (reference sequence). The length of the CDR3 is 13 residues. The CDR3 sequence is CASSVREGYGYTF. The DNA for the CDR3 is TGTGCCAGTAGTGTCAGGGAAGGCTATGGCTACACCTTC.

The table lists this clone with a count of one. CDR3 DNA: TGTGCCAGCAGCTTGGTGGGCTCGAGCAATGAGCAGTTCTTC. Translation: CASSLVGSSNEQFF. The V and J genes are TRBV5-6 and TRBJ2-1; unclear D gene. Germline loops: CDR1 SGHDT, CDR2 YYEEEE. V was clipped by 0 bases and J by 6 bases, with 10 bases between them. The CDR3 is 14 amino acids. The complete variable domain, with remaining parts taken from reference TRBV5-6 and TRBJ2-1, reads DAGVTQSPTHLIKTRGQQVTLRCSPKSGHDTVSWYQQALGQGPQFIFQYYEEEERQRGNFPDRFSGHQFPNYSSELNVNALLLGDSALYLCASSLVGSSNEQFFGPGTRLTVL.

This clone occurred a few times. The V and J genes are TRBV28 and TRBJ1-2; a possible D gene is TRBD1 (6 bases). Germline V gene sequence: CDR1 MDHEN, CDR2 SYDVKM. V was trimmed by 6 bases and J by 8 bases, leaving 22 bases between them. The CDR3 loop spans 15 amino acids. The CDR3 loop is CASSPVGGAFGGYTF. CDR3 in DNA: TGTGCCAGCAGCCCTGTGGGGGGCGCATTCGGGGGCTACACCTTC.

The chain employs TRBV19 and TRBJ2-7, with a weak D call TRBD2 (6 bases). The CDR3 spans 15 residues. CDR1 is LNHDA and CDR2 is SQIVND in the germline V gene (reference sequence). V was shortened by 4 bases and J by 6 bases, with 19 bases between the two germline ends. The CDR3 region is CASSTSGTGYAEQYF. The CDR3 DNA follows: TGTGCCAGTAGTACCTCCGGGACTGGGTACGCCGAGCAGTACTTC.

This clone was seen just once. The rearrangement links TRBV18 to TRBJ2-7; D is ambiguous. V dropped 5 bases and J dropped 0 bases, with 8 bases sitting between them. The CDR3 has 13 amino acids. Germline V gene lookup returns CDR1 KGHSH and CDR2 LQKENI. The CDR3 loop reads CASSEQDSYEQYF. DNA of the CDR3: TGTGCCAGCTCAGAACAAGACTCCTACGAGCAGTACTTC.

The genes are TRBV27 and TRBJ1-2, with no clear D. The CDR3 is 14 amino acids. Germline lookup yields CDR1 MNHEY and CDR2 SMNVEV (reference sequence). V lost 4 bases, J lost 3 bases, and 12 bases lay in between. The CDR3 sequence is CASSSLSGYYGYTF. In DNA, the CDR3 is TGTGCCAGCAGTTCCCTCAGCGGCTACTATGGCTACACCTTC.

The chain recombines TRBV6-5 with TRBJ1-2; D is perhaps TRBD1 (6 bases). The germline gives CDR1 MNHEY, CDR2 SVGAGI. V lost 2 bases, J lost 8 bases, and 21 bases lay in between. The CDR3 sequence is 16 residues long. In DNA form, the CDR3 reads TGTGCCAGCAGTTACGCGGATGGGGTGCAGGGGCGAGGCTACACCTTC. Encoded protein: CASSYADGVQGRGYTF.

The rearrangement uses TRBV7-6 and TRBJ1-1; D unresolved. Trimming cost V 1 base and J 11 bases, with 23 bases left between them. The CDR3 loop spans 16 amino acids. CDR1 and CDR2 (germline): SGHVS, FNYEAQ. CDR3 sequence: CASSLGAGQPLGNAFF. CDR3 DNA: TGTGCCAGCAGCTTAGGGGCGGGTCAGCCCCTCGGTAATGCTTTCTTT. Filled out from reference TRBV7-6 and TRBJ1-1, the complete variable domain reads GAGVSQSPRYKVTKRGQDVALRCDPISGHVSLYWYRQALGQGPEFLTYFNYEAQQDKSGLPNDRFSAERPEGSISTLTIQRTEQRDSAMYRCASSLGAGQPLGNAFFGQGTRLTVV.

This chain uses TRBV2 with TRBJ2-2, with TRBD1 as a possible D gene (6 bases). Trimming pared 4 bases from V and 1 base from J, leaving 10 bases between. This CDR3 is built from 15 residues. CDR1 is SNHLY and CDR2 is FYNNEI in the germline V gene. The CDR3 DNA sequence: TGTGCCAGCAGTGGACAGGTGGTGAACACCGGGGAGCTGTTTTTT. As protein: CASSGQVVNTGELFF.

The genes are TRBV15 and TRBJ2-7, with D possibly being TRBD1 (5 bases). Deletions cut 3 bases from V and 7 bases from J, with 13 bases between. From germline, CDR1 is LNHNV and CDR2 YYDKDF (reference sequence). This CDR3 has 13 amino acids. In DNA, the CDR3 is TGTGCCACCAGCAGGAAGACAGCTTCGGAGCAGTACTTC. As protein: CATSRKTASEQYF.